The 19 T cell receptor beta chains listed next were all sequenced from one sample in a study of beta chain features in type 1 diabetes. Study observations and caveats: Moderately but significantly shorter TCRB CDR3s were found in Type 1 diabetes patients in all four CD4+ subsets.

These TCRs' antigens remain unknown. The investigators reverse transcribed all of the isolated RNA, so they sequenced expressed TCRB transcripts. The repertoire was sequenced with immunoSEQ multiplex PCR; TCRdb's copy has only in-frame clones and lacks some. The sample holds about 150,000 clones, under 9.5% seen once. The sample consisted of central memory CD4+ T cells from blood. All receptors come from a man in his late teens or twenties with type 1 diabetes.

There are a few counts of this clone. This chain's CDR3 is CASSREGSGSWVEQFF. The CDR3 bases are TGCGCCAGCAGCCGGGAAGGAAGCGGGAGTTGGGTTGAGCAGTTCTTC. V is TRBV4-1 and J is TRBJ2-1; the match to TRBD2 covers 8 bases. CDR3 size: 16 residues. CDR1 is MGHRA, CDR2 YSYEKL, per germline. Trimming cost V 4 bases and J 9 bases; bases outside gene matches: 14.

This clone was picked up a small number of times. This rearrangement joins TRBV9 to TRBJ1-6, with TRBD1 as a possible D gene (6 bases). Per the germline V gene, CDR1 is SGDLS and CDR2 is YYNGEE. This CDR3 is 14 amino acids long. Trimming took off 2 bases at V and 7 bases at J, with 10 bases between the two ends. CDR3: CASSVDRLNSPLHF. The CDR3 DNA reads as TGTGCCAGCAGCGTCGACAGGTTAAATTCACCCCTCCACTTT.

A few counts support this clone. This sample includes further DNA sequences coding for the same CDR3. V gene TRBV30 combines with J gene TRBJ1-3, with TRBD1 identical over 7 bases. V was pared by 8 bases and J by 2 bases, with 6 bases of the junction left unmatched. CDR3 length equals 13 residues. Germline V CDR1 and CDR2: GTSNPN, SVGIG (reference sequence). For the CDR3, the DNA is TGTGCCCGACAGGGAGAGGCTGGAAACACCATATATTTT. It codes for CARQGEAGNTIYF. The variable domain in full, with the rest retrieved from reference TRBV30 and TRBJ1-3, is SQTIHQWPATLVQPVGSPLSLECTVEGTSNPNLYWYRQAAGRGLQLLFYSVGIGQISSEVPQNLSASRPQDRQFILSSKKLLLSDSGFYLCARQGEAGNTIYFGEGSWLTVV.

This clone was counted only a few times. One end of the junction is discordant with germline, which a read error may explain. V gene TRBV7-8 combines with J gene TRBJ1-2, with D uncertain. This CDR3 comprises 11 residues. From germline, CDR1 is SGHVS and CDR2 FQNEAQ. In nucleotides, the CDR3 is TGTGCCAGCAGCCCAGGCGCCGGGGTCCTCTTC. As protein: CASSPGAGVLF.

The CDR3 loop reads CASSRTATGTEAFF. For the CDR3, the DNA is TGCGCCAGTAGTCGGACGGCGACAGGCACTGAAGCTTTCTTT. The chain carries TRBV5-1 and TRBJ1-1; TRBD1 might be the D (6 bases). V was pared by 8 bases and J by 4 bases, with 18 bases between. This CDR3 has 14 amino acids. The germline V gene has CDR1 SGHRS and CDR2 YFSETQ.

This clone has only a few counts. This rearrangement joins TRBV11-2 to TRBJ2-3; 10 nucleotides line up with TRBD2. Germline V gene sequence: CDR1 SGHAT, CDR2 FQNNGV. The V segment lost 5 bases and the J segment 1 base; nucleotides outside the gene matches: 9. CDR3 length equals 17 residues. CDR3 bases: TGTGCCAGCAGCCCTTACAGCGGGGGGGCGGGCACAGATACGCAGTATTTT. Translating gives CASSPYSGGAGTDTQYF.

The CDR3 protein is CASMRSSGGWTEAFF. The CDR3 DNA is TGCGCCAGCATGAGGTCTTCGGGGGGATGGACTGAAGCTTTCTTT. V is TRBV10-2 and J is TRBJ1-1, with a weak D call TRBD1 (5 bases). CDR1 is WSHSY, CDR2 SAAADI, per germline. This CDR3 is 15 amino acids long. Trimming took 7 bases from V and 5 from J, leaving 20 bases between them.

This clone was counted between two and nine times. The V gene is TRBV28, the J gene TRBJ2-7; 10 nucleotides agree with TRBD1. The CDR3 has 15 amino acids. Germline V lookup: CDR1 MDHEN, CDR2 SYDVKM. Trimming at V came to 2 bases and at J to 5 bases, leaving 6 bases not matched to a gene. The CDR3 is CASSLPLTGGHEQYF. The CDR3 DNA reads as TGTGCCAGCAGTTTACCCCTGACAGGGGGCCACGAGCAGTACTTC.

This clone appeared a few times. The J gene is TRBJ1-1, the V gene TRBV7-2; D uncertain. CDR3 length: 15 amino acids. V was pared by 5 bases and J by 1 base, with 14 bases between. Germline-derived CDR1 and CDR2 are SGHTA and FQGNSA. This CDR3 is CASSHPTTANTEAFF. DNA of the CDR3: TGTGCCAGCAGCCACCCGACAACCGCGAACACTGAAGCTTTCTTT.

This CDR3 is CAYLGGGTDTQYF. CDR3 nucleotides: TGTGCCTACCTCGGGGGAGGGACAGATACGCAGTATTTT. The V and J genes are TRBV5-5 and TRBJ2-3; 7 bases agree with TRBD2. This CDR3 region has 13 residues. The J segment lost 3 bases and the V segment lost 10 bases, leaving 8 bases of the junction unmatched. Germline V gives CDR1 SGHKS, CDR2 YYEKEE (reference sequence).

Written as DNA, the CDR3 is TGTGCCAGCAGCTCTGGGGGGACAGGGGTAGGTCAGCCCCAGCATTTT. It translates to CASSSGGTGVGQPQHF. The J gene is TRBJ1-5, the V gene TRBV9; 10 nucleotides agree with TRBD1. After removal of 4 bases from V and 6 bases from J, the junction contained 10 bases not matched to a gene. Per germline, CDR1 SGDLS and CDR2 YYNGEE. CDR3 length: 16 residues.

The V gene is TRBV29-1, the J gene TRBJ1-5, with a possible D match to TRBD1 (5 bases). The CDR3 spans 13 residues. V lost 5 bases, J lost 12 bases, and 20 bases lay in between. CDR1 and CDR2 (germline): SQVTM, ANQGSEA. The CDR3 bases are TGCAGCGTTTCCCTGTCTGGGGGGGTGCTCCAGCATTTT. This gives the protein CSVSLSGGVLQHF.

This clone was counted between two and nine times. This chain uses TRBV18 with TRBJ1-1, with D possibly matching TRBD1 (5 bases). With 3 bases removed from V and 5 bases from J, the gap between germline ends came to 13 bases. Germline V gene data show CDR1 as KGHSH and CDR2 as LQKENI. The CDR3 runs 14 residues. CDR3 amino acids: CASSPDGGATEAFF. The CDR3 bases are TGTGCCAGCTCACCGGACGGAGGGGCGACTGAAGCTTTCTTT.

The CDR3 nucleotides read TGTGCCAGCAGCGTAGCTACGGGGGGGACCCAGTACTTC. Protein sequence: CASSVATGGTQYF. The V gene is TRBV9, the J gene TRBJ2-5; 7 bases map to TRBD2. The CDR3 totals 13 residues. Trimming removed 0 bases from V and 7 bases from J; junction bases left unmatched: 3. CDR1 and CDR2 from the germline V gene are SGDLS and YYNGEE.

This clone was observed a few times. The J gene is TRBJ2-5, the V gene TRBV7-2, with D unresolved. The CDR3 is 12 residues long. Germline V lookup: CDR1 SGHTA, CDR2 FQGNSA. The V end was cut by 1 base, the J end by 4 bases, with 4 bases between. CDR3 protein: CASSLDLETQYF. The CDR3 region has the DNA TGTGCCAGCAGCTTAGATCTAGAGACCCAGTACTTC.

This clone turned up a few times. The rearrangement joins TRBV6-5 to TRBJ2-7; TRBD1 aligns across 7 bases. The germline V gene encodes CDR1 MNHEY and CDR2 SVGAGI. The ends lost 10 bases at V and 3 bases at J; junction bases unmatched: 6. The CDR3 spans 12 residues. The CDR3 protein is CATSWTGYEQYF. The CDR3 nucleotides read TGTGCCACCTCGTGGACAGGCTACGAGCAGTACTTC.

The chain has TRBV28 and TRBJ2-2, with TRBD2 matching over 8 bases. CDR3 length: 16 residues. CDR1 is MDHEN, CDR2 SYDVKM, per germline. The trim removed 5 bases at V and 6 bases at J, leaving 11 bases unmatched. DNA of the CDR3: TGTGCCAGCAGTCGCTCCGGGACTAGGGGGGCCGGGGAGCTGTTTTTT. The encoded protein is CASSRSGTRGAGELFF. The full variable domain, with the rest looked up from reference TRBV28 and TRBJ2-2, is DVKVTQSSRYLVKRTGEKVFLECVQDMDHENMFWYRQDPGLGLRLIYFSYDVKMKEKGDIPEGYSVSREKKERFSLILESASTNQTSMYLCASSRSGTRGAGELFFGEGSRLTVL.

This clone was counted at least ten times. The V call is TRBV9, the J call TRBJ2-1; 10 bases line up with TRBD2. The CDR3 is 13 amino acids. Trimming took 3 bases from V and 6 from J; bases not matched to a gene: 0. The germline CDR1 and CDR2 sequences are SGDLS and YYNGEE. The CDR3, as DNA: TGTGCCAGCAGCGGGACTAGCGGCAATGAGCAGTTCTTC. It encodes CASSGTSGNEQFF.

CDR3: CASSLGWGGDTYNEQFF. CDR3 bases: TGTGCCAGCAGTTTAGGCTGGGGCGGAGACACCTACAATGAGCAGTTCTTC. The chain combines TRBV27 with TRBJ2-1; D possibly corresponds to TRBD1 (5 bases). Germline CDR1 MNHEY, CDR2 SMNVEV (reference sequence). This CDR3 is 17 amino acids long. V was pared by 2 bases and J by 2 bases, with 16 bases between.